This TCR beta chain was identified in a study of T cell clones after liver transplantation. Turning to the study itself: In this trial, immunosuppression withdrawal was attempted within 2 years of liver transplant. Three of the eight recipients were HCV-positive; the rest had non-autoimmune, non-viral transplant indications.

Method: immunoSEQ multiplex PCR; TCRdb's copy keeps in-frame clones and lacks some. There are 75,000 to 95,000 clones in the sample; 80% to 85% occur only once, and around 2% lies in the top ten. This clone came up once. This clonotype was sampled from a human patient who received a liver transplant. Some T cells could come from the graft donor. The sequencing used CD4+ T cells from blood, collected less than 50 months after liver transplant.

In nucleotides, the CDR3 is TGTGCCAGCAGCTTAGCCAGCTCCTACAATGAGCAGTTCTTC. Its translation: CASSLASSYNEQFF. The chain combines TRBV11-3 with TRBJ2-1; D unclear. V was pared by 1 base and J by 0 bases, with 4 bases between. The CDR3 runs to 14 residues. Germline V gives CDR1 SGHNT, CDR2 YENEEA.